Below, 22 T cell receptor beta chains from the same sample are listed, as sequenced in a study of regulatory T cells in long-lasting Graves disease. Arm-PCR with iRepertoire HTBI primers amplified the CDR3 regions for these TCR beta libraries. One entry per CDR3 protein results from TCRdb running MiXCR on the multiplex PCR reads. The sample has about 340,000 distinct CDR3 sequences, about 20% seen once; the top ten hold less than 30%. Described time point: persistent/refractory GD, antithyroid drugs over 5 years with positive TRAb. Extracted RNA from PBMCs served as the source of the TCR library. Here the sequenced sample was peripheral blood mononuclear cells (PBMCs), taken when the disease was refractory, from a patient treated with antithyroid drugs. The source of these receptors is a female donor with Graves disease.

The chain carries TRBV6-5 and TRBJ1-6, with D possibly being TRBD1 (5 bases). V gave up 4 bases and J gave up 7 bases, with 17 bases separating them. The CDR3 loop spans 16 amino acids. In germline, CDR1 is MNHEY, CDR2 SVGAGI. The CDR3 DNA reads TGTGCCAGCAGTTCCGGGACTTGGACATACAATTCACCCCTCCACTTT. Translating gives CASSSGTWTYNSPLHF.

This clonotype came up many times. V and J are TRBV27 and TRBJ1-2, with 7 bases fitting TRBD1. V shed 5 bases, J shed 8 bases, and the junction held 11 bases outside the gene matches. The V gene's germline CDR1 is MNHEY and CDR2 SMNVEV (reference sequence). The CDR3 loop spans 14 amino acids. The CDR3 sequence: CASSPDRVSGGYTF. The CDR3 DNA reads as TGTGCCAGCAGTCCAGACAGGGTGTCGGGGGGCTACACCTTC.

This clonotype was seen ten or more times. The rearrangement uses TRBV3-1 and TRBJ2-2; D call uncertain. In germline, CDR1 is LGHDT, CDR2 YNNKEL (reference sequence). The CDR3 sequence is 13 residues long. With 1 base removed from V and 5 bases from J, the gap between germline ends came to 5 bases. The CDR3 here is CASSQVRTGELFF. CDR3 bases: TGTGCCAGCAGCCAAGTGCGGACCGGGGAGCTGTTTTTT.

On this clonotype itself: Since a much larger clone is just one base distant, this may be a read error. This likely comes from a read error, as the CDR3 has no conserved phenylalanine or tryptophan at its end. J is TRBJ1-2 and V is TRBV7-3; tentative D call: TRBD1 (5 bases). The CDR3 length is 14 residues. Germline V gene data show CDR1 as SGHTA and CDR2 as FQGTGA. The germline V and J ends were trimmed by 0 bases and 8 bases, with 13 bases remaining between them. The chain's CDR3 is CASSLTGTSAGYTI. As DNA, the CDR3 is TGTGCCAGCAGCTTAACCGGGACCTCTGCGGGCTACACCATC.

The sample holds many counts of this clonotype. The chain employs TRBV12-3 or TRBV12-4 and TRBJ1-5, with a possible D match to TRBD1 (5 bases). V lost 6 bases and J 4 bases, leaving 16 bases between the germline ends. The CDR3 has 15 amino acids. The CDR3 here is CASSLGGARNQPQHF. The CDR3 DNA sequence: TGTGCCAGCAGCCTGGGAGGGGCGCGAAATCAGCCCCAGCATTTT.

This clonotype was observed many times. The chain is built from TRBV28 and TRBJ2-7, with D possibly matching TRBD1 (6 bases). The germline V gene encodes CDR1 MDHEN and CDR2 SYDVKM. This CDR3 has 13 amino acids. V was pared by 5 bases and J by 2 bases, with 10 bases between. CDR3 DNA: TGTGCCAGCAGTAGGACAGCGGCCTACGAGCAGTACTTC. It yields the protein CASSRTAAYEQYF.

V usage is TRBV19 and J usage is TRBJ2-7, with D perhaps matching TRBD2 (5 bases). The CDR3 loop spans 13 amino acids. In germline, CDR1 is LNHDA, CDR2 SQIVND (reference sequence). V lost 5 bases and J lost 7, with 15 bases in between. CDR3 loop: CASSVDPRGEQYF. CDR3 nucleotide sequence: TGTGCCAGTAGTGTCGACCCACGAGGGGAGCAGTACTTC.

The rearrangement uses TRBV3-1 and TRBJ2-7; 9 bases map to TRBD1. CDR3 length: 16 residues. V lost 2 bases to trimming and J lost 5 bases; unmatched junction nucleotides: 10. The germline gives CDR1 LGHDT, CDR2 YNNKEL (reference sequence). This chain's CDR3 is CASSQLGGTGINEQYF. The CDR3 DNA reads TGTGCCAGCAGCCAACTCGGGGGGACAGGGATCAACGAGCAGTACTTC.

This clonotype showed up just a few times. In DNA form, the CDR3 reads TGTGCCAGCAGTGAGCCGTGGGGGATGGATGGCTACACCTTC. It yields the protein CASSEPWGMDGYTF. This chain links TRBV25-1 with TRBJ1-2; a possible D gene is TRBD1 (5 bases). The germline CDR1 and CDR2 sequences are MGHDK and SYGVNS. Between the trimmed V and J ends, which lost 3 bases and 6 bases, there was a span of 14 bases. CDR3 size: 14 residues.

The table lists this clonotype with a count of one. This may arise from a read error, as a much more abundant clone is one base away. The chain links TRBV11-3 to TRBJ2-2; no firm D call. This CDR3 is built from 14 residues. CDR1 and CDR2 from the germline V gene are SGHNT and YENEEA. The V gene lost 2 bases and the J gene lost 6 bases, with 10 bases spanning the gap. The CDR3: CASSLLANAGELFF. CDR3 DNA sequence: TGTGCCAGCAGCTTATTGGCAAACGCCGGGGAGCTGTTTTTT.

This clonotype was detected ten times or more. One junction end disagrees with the germline gene, perhaps due to a read error. This sequence joins TRBV7-7 and TRBJ2-7; D is ambiguous. Per the germline V gene, CDR1 is SSHAT and CDR2 is FNYEAQ (reference sequence). There are 15 residues in the CDR3. The CDR3 protein is CASSLGDGSSYEQYF. The CDR3 DNA is TGTGCTAGCAGCTTAGGAGACGGTAGCTCCTACGAGCAGTACTTC.

This clonotype has just a few counts. The chain's CDR3 is CASSLVPTGEYTEAFF. In DNA form, the CDR3 reads TGTGCCAGCAGCTTAGTTCCCACAGGGGAATACACTGAAGCTTTCTTT. This chain connects TRBV7-2 to TRBJ1-1; 7 nucleotides line up with TRBD1. The germline CDR1 and CDR2 sequences are SGHTA and FQGNSA. The J segment lost 3 bases and the V segment lost 1 base, leaving 8 bases of the junction unmatched. The CDR3 is 16 amino acids.

V usage is TRBV5-1 and J usage is TRBJ1-2; 9 bases map to TRBD1. Germline CDR1 and CDR2: SGHRS and YFSETQ. The ends lost 1 base at V and 3 bases at J; junction bases unmatched: 1. CDR3 size: 14 residues. This CDR3 reads CASSLRTGDYGYTF. CDR3 sequence (DNA): TGCGCCAGCAGCTTGCGGACAGGGGACTATGGCTACACCTTC.

This clonotype appeared a few times. The chain carries TRBV20-1 and TRBJ1-6, with a possible D match to TRBD1 (5 bases). V lost 5 bases and J 7 bases, leaving 12 bases between the germline ends. The germline CDR1 and CDR2 sequences are DFQATT and SNEGSKA (reference sequence). The CDR3 is 13 residues long. The CDR3 loop reads CSAGGGRNSPLHF. The CDR3 bases are TGCAGTGCTGGGGGAGGTAGAAATTCACCCCTCCACTTT.

This chain joins TRBV4-1 and TRBJ1-5, with D tentatively TRBD1 (6 bases). Trimming cost V 6 bases and J 7 bases, with 19 bases left between them. Germline CDR1 MGHRA, CDR2 YSYEKL. This CDR3 is 15 amino acids long. The CDR3 loop is CASSQIQGREQPQHF. The CDR3 DNA is TGCGCCAGCAGTCAAATTCAGGGGCGGGAGCAGCCCCAGCATTTT.

For this clonotype: One end of the junction varies from germline; a read error may be responsible. The CDR3 spells CASSLGLQETQCF. The CDR3, as DNA: TGTGCCAGCAGCTTAGGACTCCAAGAGACCCAGTGCTTC. The V call is TRBV7-6, the J call TRBJ2-5; D uncertain. The CDR3 runs 13 residues. CDR1 and CDR2 from the germline V gene are SGHVS and FNYEAQ.

V is TRBV28 and J is TRBJ2-3; 8 bases are a match to TRBD2. Losses at the gene ends were 8 bases for V and 3 bases for J; bases not matched to a gene: 7. Germline CDR1 MDHEN, CDR2 SYDVKM. This CDR3 comprises 14 residues. The CDR3 here is CASSSGSRTDTQYF. The CDR3, as DNA: TGTGCCAGCTCAAGCGGGAGCCGTACAGATACGCAGTATTTT.

In regard to this clonotype: A read error is possible here, since a much larger clone lies one base away. The chain employs TRBV2 and TRBJ1-2; weak D call: TRBD1 (5 bases). CDR3 length equals 14 residues. Germline CDR1 is SNHLY and CDR2 is FYNNEI. V lost 7 bases, J lost 1 base, and 13 bases lay in between. This CDR3 reads CASTQRGGNYGYTF. The CDR3, as DNA: TGTGCCAGCACTCAACGGGGGGGTAACTATGGCTACACCTTC.

This clonotype was picked up many times. The rearrangement uses TRBV11-2 and TRBJ2-5, with 9 positions matching TRBD2. The V gene's germline CDR1 is SGHAT and CDR2 FQNNGV. The CDR3 contains 17 residues. V lost 5 bases to trimming and J lost 5 bases; unmatched junction nucleotides: 15. Written as DNA, the CDR3 is TGTGCCAGCAGCCCGGCTAGCGGGGCCCGCCGCCGGGAGACCCAGTACTTC. It encodes CASSPASGARRRETQYF.

This clonotype has a count of ten or more. The chain is built from TRBV28 and TRBJ1-6, with D perhaps TRBD1 (5 bases). The CDR3 has 18 residues. The V end lost 5 bases, the J end lost 6 bases, and 23 bases lay between the germline ends. Germline V gives CDR1 MDHEN, CDR2 SYDVKM. The CDR3 region has the DNA TGTGCCAGCAGTCCCCTCGAGTTCCCCCAGGGAGGTAATTCACCCCTCCACTTT. Encoded protein: CASSPLEFPQGGNSPLHF. The whole variable domain, remainder taken from reference TRBV28 and TRBJ1-6, is DVKVTQSSRYLVKRTGEKVFLECVQDMDHENMFWYRQDPGLGLRLIYFSYDVKMKEKGDIPEGYSVSREKKERFSLILESASTNQTSMYLCASSPLEFPQGGNSPLHFGNGTRLTVT.

This clonotype was seen a handful of times. The chain links TRBV2 to TRBJ2-3; perhaps TRBD1 as D (6 bases). The V end was cut by 6 bases, the J end by 1 base, with 8 bases between. CDR3 length equals 13 residues. The germline V gene has CDR1 SNHLY and CDR2 FYNNEI. The CDR3 spells CASSAGGTDTQYF. The CDR3 region has the DNA TGTGCCAGCAGCGCAGGGGGCACAGATACGCAGTATTTT.

This chain joins TRBV20-1 and TRBJ1-5, with TRBD1 matching 7 bases. CDR3 length equals 15 residues. V shed 6 bases and J 1 base; nucleotides not matched to a gene: 9. CDR1 and CDR2 (germline): DFQATT, SNEGSKA (reference sequence). As DNA, the CDR3 is TGCAGTGCCCCGGACAGGTTAAGGAGCAATCAGCCCCAGCATTTT. The encoded protein is CSAPDRLRSNQPQHF.